This TCR beta chain was obtained from a study of T cell responses to AZD1222 COVID-19 vaccine. Findings of the study overall: In all cases, repertoires were sampled only after the peak T cell response. At study baseline, merely over 5 AZD1222 recipients were seropositive.

Data came from immunoSEQ multiplex PCR; TCRdb stores just in-frame clones and leaves some out. The table lists 110,000 to 150,000 clones, around 88% of them singletons. Comment on this clone: No antigen is known for it.

Source: peripheral blood, taken on day 0 of AZD1222 vaccination. The clonotype originates from an adult in good health.

The CDR3 protein is CASRSHRGGITEAFF. CDR3 nucleotide sequence: TGTGCCAGCCGATCTCACAGGGGCGGGATCACTGAAGCTTTCTTT. V and J are TRBV7-3 and TRBJ1-1; TRBD1 agrees at 7 bases. Germline V gene sequence: CDR1 SGHTA, CDR2 FQGTGA. V dropped 8 bases and J dropped 4; count of bases not matched to a gene: 13. The length of the CDR3 is 15 residues.